This section outlines one T cell receptor beta chain sequence together with its context. The sample belongs to a study of T cells after posttransplantation cyclophosphamide. The data were produced by immunoSEQ multiplex PCR, yet TCRdb's version contains in-frame clones alone and is incomplete. The sample has fewer than 13,000 clones; approximately 80% are singletons. A marrow graft followed busulfan-fludarabine conditioning, with cyclophosphamide on days +3 and +4. V gave up 4 bases and J gave up 2 bases, with 13 bases separating them. The germline gives CDR1 SEHNR, CDR2 FQNEAQ (reference sequence). The CDR3 is made up of 15 amino acids.

The sample consisted of PBMCs, taken after allogeneic stem cell transplant with posttransplant cyclophosphamide. The sequence came from a female patient in her forties or fifties who received an allogeneic stem cell transplant from a related donor, was CMV-positive, and had no GVHD. Some T cells may originate from the graft donor. The V gene is TRBV7-9, the J gene TRBJ2-3; perhaps TRBD2 as D (6 bases). The CDR3: CASSWGRRVTDTQYF. CDR3 sequence (DNA): TGTGCCAGCAGCTGGGGCCGGAGGGTCACAGATACGCAGTATTTT.